Below are 26 T cell receptor beta chains sequenced from a single sample in a study of metastatic and nonmetastatic thyroid tumors. All patients were untreated before thyroid surgery. MiXCR reprocessed the PCR reads for TCRdb. The sample lists roughly 70,000 clones, roughly 18% seen once, with roughly 12% in the top ten. Sequences were obtained from blood. These receptor sequences come from a female donor with papillary thyroid cancer or a benign thyroid nodule (not recorded which). Some clones in this sample may be carry-over from other donors' samples.

This clone was seen repeatedly, ten times or more. The V and J genes are TRBV5-1 and TRBJ1-1; D gene uncertain. The germline V gene encodes CDR1 SGHRS and CDR2 YFSETQ. The CDR3 extends over 15 amino acids. Trimming removed 2 bases from V and 2 bases from J, with 13 bases in between. CDR3 sequence reads: CASSLMTPSNTEAFF. CDR3 DNA: TGCGCCAGCAGCTTAATGACACCCTCAAACACTGAAGCTTTCTTT.

Ten or more counts support this clone. The V and J genes are TRBV5-1 and TRBJ1-2; D not resolved. Germline values: CDR1 SGHRS, CDR2 YFSETQ. Between the trimmed V and J ends, which lost 0 bases and 4 bases, there was a span of 13 bases. CDR3 length: 15 amino acids. Here the CDR3 DNA reads TGCGCCAGCAGCTTGGTACCGGGATTGGGCTATGGCTACACCTTC. Translation: CASSLVPGLGYGYTF. Supplemented by reference TRBV5-1 and TRBJ1-2, the full variable domain reads KAGVTQTPRYLIKTRGQQVTLSCSPISGHRSVSWYQQTPGQGLQFLFEYFSETQRNKGNFPGRFSGRQFSNSRSEMNVSTLELGDSALYLCASSLVPGLGYGYTFGSGTRLTVV.

This clone has a handful of counts. This sequence joins TRBV6-5 and TRBJ1-6; TRBD1 matches 7 bases. The germline CDR1 and CDR2 sequences are MNHEY and SVGAGI. V dropped 3 bases and J dropped 9; count of bases not matched to a gene: 14. This CDR3 is 17 amino acids long. CDR3 nucleotide sequence: TGTGCCAGCAGTTATTCCGGGACAGTGGGCTCAGGTTCACCCCTCCACTTT. Amino acids: CASSYSGTVGSGSPLHF.

The gene calls are TRBV6-1 and TRBJ1-3; D is possibly TRBD1 (5 bases). V was clipped by 6 bases and J by 4 bases, with 19 bases between them. The V gene's germline CDR1 is MNHNS and CDR2 SASEGT. The CDR3 length is 16 residues. The CDR3 DNA reads TGTGCCAGCAGCCCCAAGTGGGGGTTAGGAGGAAACACCATATATTTT. This codes for CASSPKWGLGGNTIYF.

This clone occurred many times. The chain combines TRBV6-1 with TRBJ1-5, with 11 bases lining up with TRBD1. The CDR3 runs 18 residues. V lost 2 bases and J lost 1; bases outside the gene matches: 7. The germline CDR1 and CDR2 sequences are MNHNS and SASEGT. The CDR3 loop is CASSEPGQGVGSNQPQHF. CDR3 DNA sequence: TGTGCCAGCAGTGAACCGGGACAGGGGGTAGGAAGCAATCAGCCCCAGCATTTT.

This clone occurred a few times. This rearrangement joins TRBV2 to TRBJ2-2; 11 nucleotides match TRBD1. The CDR3 contains 14 residues. V trimming: 7 bases; J trimming: 3 bases; junction bases outside the gene matches: 1. Germline-derived CDR1 and CDR2 are SNHLY and FYNNEI. For the CDR3, the DNA is TGTGCCAGCATGGACAGGGGGCACACCGGGGAGCTGTTTTTT. Its translation: CASMDRGHTGELFF.

This clone was picked up many times. The chain joins TRBV9 to TRBJ2-5; TRBD2 matches at 7 bases. The CDR3 runs 17 residues. The germline V gene encodes CDR1 SGDLS and CDR2 YYNGEE. Trimming removed 0 bases from V and 3 bases from J; junction bases left unmatched: 11. The DNA for the CDR3 is TGTGCCAGCAGCGTAGGACGACGCGGGAGTGGTGAAGAGACCCAGTACTTC. Translating it yields CASSVGRRGSGEETQYF.

This clone is categorized as medium-sized. This chain uses TRBV30 with TRBJ1-1; D ambiguous. V dropped 5 bases and J dropped 5 bases, with 9 bases sitting between them. CDR1 is GTSNPN, CDR2 SVGIG, per germline (reference sequence). The CDR3 totals 11 residues. The CDR3 region is CAWGRETEAFF. Here the CDR3 DNA reads TGTGCCTGGGGAAGGGAGACTGAAGCTTTCTTT.

The J gene is TRBJ1-2, the V gene TRBV7-8; possibly TRBD1 for D (5 bases). Trimming pared 1 base from V and 8 bases from J, leaving 17 bases between. The CDR3 extends over 15 amino acids. Germline V gene lookup returns CDR1 SGHVS and CDR2 FQNEAQ. CDR3 in amino acids: CASSLVGFGALGYTF. In DNA form, the CDR3 reads TGTGCCAGCAGCTTAGTGGGATTTGGGGCCTTAGGCTACACCTTC.

This clone was found many times. The chain carries TRBV19 and TRBJ1-5; maybe TRBD1 (5 bases). Per the germline V gene, CDR1 is LNHDA and CDR2 is SQIVND (reference sequence). V was trimmed by 5 bases and J by 0 bases, leaving 14 bases between them. CDR3 length equals 16 residues. The CDR3 protein is CASSPSGRISNQPQHF. The CDR3 DNA is TGTGCCAGTAGTCCCTCGGGACGGATTAGCAATCAGCCCCAGCATTTT.

The chain recombines TRBV6-1 with TRBJ2-3, with D tentatively TRBD2 (6 bases). This CDR3 is 15 amino acids long. V was trimmed by 11 bases and J by 5 bases, leaving 23 bases between them. Looked up from germline, CDR1 is MNHNS and CDR2 is SASEGT. DNA of the CDR3: TGTGCCGGAGGAGGGATCGGGAGTAGTGGAGATACGCAGTATTTT. It is translated as CAGGGIGSSGDTQYF.

This clone has ten or more counts. Written as DNA, the CDR3 is TGTGCCACCAGTGATTACACTAGAGCCCCATCCAATGAGCAGTTCTTC. Translated, it gives CATSDYTRAPSNEQFF. This sequence joins TRBV24-1 and TRBJ2-1, with D maybe TRBD2 (5 bases). Germline CDR1 and CDR2: KGHDR and SFDVKD. V was shortened by 2 bases and J by 6 bases, with 16 bases between the two germline ends. The CDR3 is 16 amino acids.

This clone was observed a single time. The gene calls are TRBV19 and TRBJ2-1, with D possibly TRBD2 on 6 matching bases. The V gene lost 8 bases and the J gene lost 2 bases, with 19 bases spanning the gap. The CDR3 runs 16 residues. CDR1 and CDR2 (germline): LNHDA, SQIVND (reference sequence). CDR3 protein: CASGPSWASAYNEQFF. The CDR3 DNA follows: TGTGCCAGTGGGCCCAGTTGGGCTAGCGCCTACAATGAGCAGTTCTTC.

On this clone itself: One end of the junction is discordant with germline, which a read error may explain. The V and J genes are TRBV11-2 and TRBJ2-7; no reliable D call. The germline V gene has CDR1 SGHAT and CDR2 FQNNGV. The CDR3 has 14 residues. DNA of the CDR3: TGTTCCAGCAGCTTATCCGCGGCCTTTGGCGAGCAGTACTTC. Its protein product is CSSSLSAAFGEQYF.

This clone was observed many times. The rearrangement joins TRBV30 to TRBJ2-6; D is ambiguous. The CDR3 totals 16 residues. The germline V gene has CDR1 GTSNPN and CDR2 SVGIG (reference sequence). Trimming took 8 bases from V and 1 from J, leaving 18 bases between them. The CDR3 DNA follows: TGTGCCGTGTCCCCGGGTGGAGTATCTGGGGCCAACGTCCTGACTTTC. Protein: CAVSPGGVSGANVLTF.

This clone was recorded many times. The chain has TRBV6-1 and TRBJ1-2, with D perhaps TRBD1 (5 bases). The CDR3 is 15 residues long. The V gene's germline CDR1 is MNHNS and CDR2 SASEGT. Trimming stripped 6 bases from V and 2 bases from J, with 16 bases between. The CDR3: CASSLRGEGNYGYTF. Written as DNA, the CDR3 is TGTGCCAGCAGCCTGCGGGGGGAGGGAAACTATGGCTACACCTTC.

Ten or more counts support this clone. This chain links TRBV6-5 with TRBJ2-7; 8 bases are shared with TRBD2. The germline V gene has CDR1 MNHEY and CDR2 SVGAGI. Trimming cost V 0 bases and J 2 bases; bases outside gene matches: 3. The CDR3 loop spans 15 amino acids. The CDR3 region is CASSYSNGRAYEQYF. As DNA, the CDR3 is TGTGCCAGCAGTTACTCGAACGGGAGGGCCTACGAGCAGTACTTC.

The J gene is TRBJ2-2, the V gene TRBV10-1, with unresolved D. Germline loops: CDR1 WNHNN, CDR2 SYGVQD (reference sequence). There are 14 residues in the CDR3. V dropped 5 bases and J dropped 4 bases, with 11 bases sitting between them. The CDR3 protein is CASSPWSGTGELFF. DNA of the CDR3: TGCGCCAGCAGTCCTTGGTCGGGCACCGGGGAGCTGTTTTTT.

The rearrangement uses TRBV5-2 and TRBJ2-1; the DNA was not compared with TRBD2, the D call given in the table. TRBV5-2 is recorded as a pseudogene. The length of the CDR3 is 16 residues. The CDR3 region is CASNGLAGPALDEQFF. CDR3 nucleotide sequence: TGTGCCAGCAACGGACTAGCGGGGCCCGCTTTGGATGAGCAGTTCTTC.

CDR3 sequence: CASTGGDRSLNQPQHF. For the CDR3, the DNA is TGTGCCAGTACCGGGGGCGACAGGAGCCTCAATCAGCCCCAGCATTTT. The chain has TRBV19 and TRBJ1-5, with a weak D call TRBD1 (6 bases). CDR3 length: 16 residues. The germline V and J ends were trimmed by 7 bases and 3 bases, with 19 bases remaining between them. CDR1 and CDR2 (germline): LNHDA, SQIVND (reference sequence).

This clone was seen only a few times. The chain couples TRBV18 to TRBJ2-2; D unclear. From germline, CDR1 is KGHSH and CDR2 LQKENI. V lost 3 bases, J lost 1 base, and 6 bases lay in between. This CDR3 spans 14 amino acids. The CDR3 loop reads CASSPAVNTGELFF. CDR3 bases: TGTGCCAGCTCACCGGCAGTGAACACCGGGGAGCTGTTTTTT.

This clone was seen ten or more times. V and J are TRBV25-1 and TRBJ1-5; a possible D gene is TRBD1 (6 bases). Germline CDR1 is MGHDK and CDR2 is SYGVNS. CDR3 length: 16 residues. Between the trimmed V and J ends, which lost 4 bases and 6 bases, there was a span of 19 bases. The CDR3 loop is CASSAPPYRVGQPQHF. The CDR3 coding sequence is TGTGCCAGCAGTGCCCCCCCCTACAGGGTGGGTCAGCCCCAGCATTTT.

This clone appeared many times. The chain has TRBV5-1 and TRBJ1-2, with 7 bases lining up with TRBD1. Germline-derived CDR1 and CDR2 are SGHRS and YFSETQ. This CDR3 spans 14 amino acids. The V and J ends lost 4 bases and 5 bases, in that order; junction bases with no gene match: 8. The CDR3 spells CASSLQTGKYGYTF. In DNA, the CDR3 is TGCGCCAGCAGCCTCCAGACAGGGAAGTATGGCTACACCTTC.

This clone was seen many times. J is TRBJ2-3 and V is TRBV20-1; 8 bases agree with TRBD1. The CDR3 loop spans 15 amino acids. J was trimmed by 5 bases and V by 7 bases; bases with no gene match: 14. The germline gives CDR1 DFQATT, CDR2 SNEGSKA (reference sequence). The CDR3 reads CSEADTDREGDTQYF. CDR3 bases: TGCAGTGAAGCCGACACGGACAGGGAAGGAGATACGCAGTATTTT.

This clone was counted ten times or more. The chain employs TRBV7-8 and TRBJ2-7; D unresolved. This CDR3 spans 14 amino acids. Trimming shortened V by 5 bases and J by 0 bases, and 11 bases separated the two germline ends. Looked up from germline, CDR1 is SGHVS and CDR2 is FQNEAQ. Here the CDR3 reads CASSDRDISYEQYF. The CDR3 region has the DNA TGTGCCAGCAGCGACCGCGACATCTCCTACGAGCAGTACTTC.

In this sample, this clone turned up many times. One base away lies a much larger clone, so this may be a sequencing read error. Other DNA sequences in the same sample also yield this CDR3. The gene calls are TRBV19 and TRBJ2-2; TRBD1 aligns across 8 bases. This CDR3 has 14 residues. Germline-derived CDR1 and CDR2 are LNHDA and SQIVND (reference sequence). J lost 5 bases, V lost 4 bases, and 3 bases had no gene match. CDR3 protein: CASSTYRGTGELFF. In nucleotides, the CDR3 is TGTGCCAGTAGTACCTACAGGGGGACCGGGGAGCTGTTTTTT.